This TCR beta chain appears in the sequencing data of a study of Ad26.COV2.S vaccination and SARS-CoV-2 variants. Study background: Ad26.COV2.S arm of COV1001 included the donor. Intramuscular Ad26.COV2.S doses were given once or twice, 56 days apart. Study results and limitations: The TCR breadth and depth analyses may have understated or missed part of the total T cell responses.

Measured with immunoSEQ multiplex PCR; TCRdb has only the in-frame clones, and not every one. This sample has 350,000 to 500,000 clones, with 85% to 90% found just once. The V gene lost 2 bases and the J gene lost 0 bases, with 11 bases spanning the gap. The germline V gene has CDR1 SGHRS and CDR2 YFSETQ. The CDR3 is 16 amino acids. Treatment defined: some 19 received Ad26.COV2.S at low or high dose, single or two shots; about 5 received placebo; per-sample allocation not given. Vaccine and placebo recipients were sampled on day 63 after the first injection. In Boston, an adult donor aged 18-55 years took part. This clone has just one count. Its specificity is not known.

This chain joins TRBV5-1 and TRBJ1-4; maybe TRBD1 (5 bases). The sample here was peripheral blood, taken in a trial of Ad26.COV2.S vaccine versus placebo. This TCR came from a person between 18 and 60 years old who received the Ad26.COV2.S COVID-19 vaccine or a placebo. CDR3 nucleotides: TGCGCCAGCAGCTTCGACAGCCTAACAACTAATGAAAAACTGTTTTTT. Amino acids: CASSFDSLTTNEKLFF.